The clone carrying this T cell receptor (beta chain) was counted a few times. Its antigen is unidentified. Germline assignment: CDR1 SGHTA and CDR2 FQGNSA. This CDR3 is 15 amino acids long. With 5 bases removed from V and 1 base from J, the gap between germline ends came to 14 bases. To make TCR beta libraries, researchers used iRepertoire HTBI primers and Arm-PCR of CDR3 regions. TCRdb recomputed calls from the multiplex PCR reads with MiXCR, one row per CDR3 protein. This table has approximately 560,000 distinct CDR3 sequences, around 15% appearing once. This record belongs to a study of regulatory T cells in long-lasting Graves disease. Findings of the study overall: There were preferences for TRBV28, TRBJ1-2 and TRBJ2-5 in persistent disease.

Described time point: newly diagnosed GD, antithyroid drugs for less than 3 months. PBMCs provided the RNA from which the TCR library was made. This sample was shared with a second study, whose subject was T cells in Graves' hyperthyroidism and ophthalmopathy. As that study records: When the TCR CDR3 underwent first-round RT-PCR, the HTBI primer set was used. In the blood, most expanded thyroid clonotypes above 0.001 appeared as well.

The V and J genes are TRBV7-2 and TRBJ1-1; a weak D match, TRBD1 (6 bases). This sample comprised peripheral blood mononuclear cells (PBMCs), obtained at new diagnosis, from a patient treated with antithyroid drugs. The receptor was derived from a man between 18 and 29 years old with Graves disease. The CDR3 DNA sequence: TGTGCCAGCAGCCTACAGGGCGCTGGGAACACTGAAGCTTTCTTT. It yields the protein CASSLQGAGNTEAFF.